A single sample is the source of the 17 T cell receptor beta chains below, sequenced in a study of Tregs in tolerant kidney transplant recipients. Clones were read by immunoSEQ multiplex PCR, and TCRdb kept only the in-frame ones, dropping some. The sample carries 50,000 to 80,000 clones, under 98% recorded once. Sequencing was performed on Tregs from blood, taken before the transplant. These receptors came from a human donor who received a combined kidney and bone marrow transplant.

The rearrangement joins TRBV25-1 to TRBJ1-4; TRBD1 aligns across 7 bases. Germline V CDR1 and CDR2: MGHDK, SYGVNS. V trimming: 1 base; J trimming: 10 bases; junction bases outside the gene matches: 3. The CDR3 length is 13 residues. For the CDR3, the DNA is TGTGCCAGCAGTGAATGGGACAGCCGAAAACTGTTTTTT. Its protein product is CASSEWDSRKLFF. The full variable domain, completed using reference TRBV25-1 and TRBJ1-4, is EADIYQTPRYLVIGTGKKITLECSQTMGHDKMYWYQQDPGMELHLIHYSYGVNSTEKGDLSSESTVSRIRTEHFPLTLESARPSHTSQYLCASSEWDSRKLFFGSGTQLSVL.

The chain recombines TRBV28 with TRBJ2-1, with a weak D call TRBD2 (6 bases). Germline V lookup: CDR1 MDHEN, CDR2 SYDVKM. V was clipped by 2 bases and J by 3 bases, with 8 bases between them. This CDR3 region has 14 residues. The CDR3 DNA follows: TGTGCCAGCAGTTTAGTGCGGGGCTACAATGAGCAGTTCTTC. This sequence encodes CASSLVRGYNEQFF.

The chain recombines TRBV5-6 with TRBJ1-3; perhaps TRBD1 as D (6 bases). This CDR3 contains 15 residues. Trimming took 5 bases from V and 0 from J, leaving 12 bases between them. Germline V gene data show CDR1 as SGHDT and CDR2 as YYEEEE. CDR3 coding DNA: TGTGCCAGCAGTGGACAGTGGAGCTCTGGAAACACCATATATTTT. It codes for CASSGQWSSGNTIYF.

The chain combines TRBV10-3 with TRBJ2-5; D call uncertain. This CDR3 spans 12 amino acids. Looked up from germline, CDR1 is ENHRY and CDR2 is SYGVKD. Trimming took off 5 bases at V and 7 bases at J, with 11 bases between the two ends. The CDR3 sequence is CAISLVPGTQYF. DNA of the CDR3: TGTGCCATCAGTCTTGTCCCAGGGACCCAGTACTTC.

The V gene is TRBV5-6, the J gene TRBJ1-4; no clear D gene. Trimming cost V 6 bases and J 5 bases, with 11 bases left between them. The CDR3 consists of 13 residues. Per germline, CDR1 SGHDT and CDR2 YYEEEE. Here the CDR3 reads CASTYQTNEKLFF. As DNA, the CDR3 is TGTGCCAGCACGTACCAGACAAATGAAAAACTGTTTTTT.

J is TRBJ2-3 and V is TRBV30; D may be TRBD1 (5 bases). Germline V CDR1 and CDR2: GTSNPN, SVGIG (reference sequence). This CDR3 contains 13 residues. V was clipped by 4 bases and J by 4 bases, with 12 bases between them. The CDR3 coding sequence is TGTGCCTGGATGGGGCAGGGTCCAGATACGCAGTATTTT. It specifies CAWMGQGPDTQYF.

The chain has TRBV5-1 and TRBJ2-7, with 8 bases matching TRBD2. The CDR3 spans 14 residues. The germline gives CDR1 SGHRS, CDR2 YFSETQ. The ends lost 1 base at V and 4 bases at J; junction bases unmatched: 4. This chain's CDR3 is CASSLTSGDYEQYF. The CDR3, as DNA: TGCGCCAGCAGCTTGACTAGCGGAGATTACGAGCAGTACTTC.

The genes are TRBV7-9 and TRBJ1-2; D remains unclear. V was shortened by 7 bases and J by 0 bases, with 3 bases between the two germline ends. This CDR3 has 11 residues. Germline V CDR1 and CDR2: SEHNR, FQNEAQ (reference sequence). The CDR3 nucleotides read TGTGCCAGCACCGCTAACTATGGCTACACCTTC. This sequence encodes CASTANYGYTF.

The CDR3 DNA reads TGCGCCAGCAGAAGACGTACCGGGACAGGGAGCTATGGCTACACCTTC. Translation gives CASRRRTGTGSYGYTF. The chain combines TRBV4-3 with TRBJ1-2; TRBD1 agrees at 9 bases. Germline V gene lookup returns CDR1 LGHNA and CDR2 YSLEER. CDR3 size: 16 residues. V trimming: 6 bases; J trimming: 4 bases; junction bases outside the gene matches: 12.

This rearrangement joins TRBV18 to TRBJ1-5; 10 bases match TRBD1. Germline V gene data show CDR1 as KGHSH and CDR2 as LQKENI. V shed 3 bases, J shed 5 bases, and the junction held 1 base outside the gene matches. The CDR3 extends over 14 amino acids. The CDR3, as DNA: TGTGCCAGCTCACCCGGGACAGGGGATCAGCCCCAGCATTTT. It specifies CASSPGTGDQPQHF.

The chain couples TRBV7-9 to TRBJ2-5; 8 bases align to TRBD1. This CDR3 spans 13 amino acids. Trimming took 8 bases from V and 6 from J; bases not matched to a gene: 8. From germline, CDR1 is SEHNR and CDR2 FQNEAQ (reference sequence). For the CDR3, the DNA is TGTGCCAGCCTCGGACAGGGTCGGCAGACCCAGTACTTC. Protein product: CASLGQGRQTQYF. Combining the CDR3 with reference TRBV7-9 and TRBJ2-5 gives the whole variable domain DTGVSQNPRHKITKRGQNVTFRCDPISEHNRLYWYRQTLGQGPEFLTYFQNEAQLEKSRLLSDRFSAERPKGSFSTLEIQRTEQGDSAMYLCASLGQGRQTQYFGPGTRLLVL.

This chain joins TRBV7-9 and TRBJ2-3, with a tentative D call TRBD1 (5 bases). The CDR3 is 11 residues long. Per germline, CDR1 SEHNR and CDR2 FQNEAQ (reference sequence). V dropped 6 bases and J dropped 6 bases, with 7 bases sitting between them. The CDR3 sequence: CASRGLDTQYF. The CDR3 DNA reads TGTGCCAGCAGGGGGCTCGATACGCAGTATTTT.

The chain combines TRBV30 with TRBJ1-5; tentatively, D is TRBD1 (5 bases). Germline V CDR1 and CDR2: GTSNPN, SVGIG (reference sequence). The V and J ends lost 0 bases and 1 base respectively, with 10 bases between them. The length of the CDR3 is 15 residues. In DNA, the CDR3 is TGTGCCTGGAGTGTAGGGCAGGGAAGCAATCAGCCCCAGCATTTT. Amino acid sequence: CAWSVGQGSNQPQHF.

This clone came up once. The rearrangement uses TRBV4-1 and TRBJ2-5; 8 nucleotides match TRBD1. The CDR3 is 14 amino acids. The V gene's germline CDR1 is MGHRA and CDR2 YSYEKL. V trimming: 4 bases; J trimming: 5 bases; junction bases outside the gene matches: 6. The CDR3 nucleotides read TGCGCCAGCAGCCGACAGGGGTTCCCCGAGACCCAGTACTTC. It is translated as CASSRQGFPETQYF.

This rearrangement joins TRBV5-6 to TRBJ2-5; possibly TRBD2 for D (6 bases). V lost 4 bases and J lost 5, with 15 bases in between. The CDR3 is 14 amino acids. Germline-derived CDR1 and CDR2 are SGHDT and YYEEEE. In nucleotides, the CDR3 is TGTGCCAGCAGCCCGGTGGGGACTCGGGAGACCCAGTACTTC. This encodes CASSPVGTRETQYF. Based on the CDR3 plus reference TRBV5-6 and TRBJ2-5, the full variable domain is DAGVTQSPTHLIKTRGQQVTLRCSPKSGHDTVSWYQQALGQGPQFIFQYYEEEERQRGNFPDRFSGHQFPNYSSELNVNALLLGDSALYLCASSPVGTRETQYFGPGTRLLVL.

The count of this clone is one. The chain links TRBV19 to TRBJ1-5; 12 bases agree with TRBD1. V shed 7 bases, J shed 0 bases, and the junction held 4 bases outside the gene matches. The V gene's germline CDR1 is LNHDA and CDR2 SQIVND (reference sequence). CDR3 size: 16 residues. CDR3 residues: CASTGTGGVSNQPQHF. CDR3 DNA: TGTGCCAGTACCGGGACAGGGGGCGTTAGCAATCAGCCCCAGCATTTT.

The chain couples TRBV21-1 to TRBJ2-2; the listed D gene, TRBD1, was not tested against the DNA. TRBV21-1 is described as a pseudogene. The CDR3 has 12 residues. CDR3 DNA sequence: TGTGCCAGCAGCAAAGGACAGCAGGAGCTGTTTTTT. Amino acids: CASSKGQQELFF.